Sequencing of this TCR beta chain was carried out in a study of response to subunit inactivated influenza vaccine. Study results and limitations: Authors suggested that a seasonal influenza vaccination recruits few new T cells each time.

TCRdb re-derived calls from the RT-PCR reads in MiXCR, one entry per CDR3 protein. Among 500,000 to 550,000 distinct CDR3 sequences listed, approximately 7.2% were seen once. Remarks on this clonotype: What it recognizes is unknown.

Per germline, CDR1 LGHNA and CDR2 YSLEER. The CDR3 contains 15 residues. V dropped 4 bases and J dropped 7 bases, with 17 bases sitting between them. This TCR was sampled from a man in his fifties or sixties who received an inactivated influenza vaccine. The sequenced sample was PBMCs from blood, obtained roughly 24 months after vaccination. V usage is TRBV4-3 and J usage is TRBJ2-1; D is undetermined. CDR3 loop: CASSPLGGRVNEQFF. The CDR3 DNA sequence: TGCGCCAGCAGCCCCCTCGGTGGTCGGGTAAATGAGCAGTTCTTC.